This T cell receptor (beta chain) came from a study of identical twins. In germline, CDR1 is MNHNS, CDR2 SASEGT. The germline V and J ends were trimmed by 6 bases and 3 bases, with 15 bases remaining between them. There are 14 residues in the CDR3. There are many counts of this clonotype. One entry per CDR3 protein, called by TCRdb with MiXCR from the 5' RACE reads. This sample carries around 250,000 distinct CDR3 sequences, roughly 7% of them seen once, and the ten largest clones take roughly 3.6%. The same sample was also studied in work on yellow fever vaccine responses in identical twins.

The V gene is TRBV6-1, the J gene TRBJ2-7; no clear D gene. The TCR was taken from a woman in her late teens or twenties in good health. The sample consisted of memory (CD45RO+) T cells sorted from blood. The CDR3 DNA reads TGTGCCAGCAGGGCCGGGCCTTCCCACTACGAGCAGTACTTC. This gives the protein CASRAGPSHYEQYF.